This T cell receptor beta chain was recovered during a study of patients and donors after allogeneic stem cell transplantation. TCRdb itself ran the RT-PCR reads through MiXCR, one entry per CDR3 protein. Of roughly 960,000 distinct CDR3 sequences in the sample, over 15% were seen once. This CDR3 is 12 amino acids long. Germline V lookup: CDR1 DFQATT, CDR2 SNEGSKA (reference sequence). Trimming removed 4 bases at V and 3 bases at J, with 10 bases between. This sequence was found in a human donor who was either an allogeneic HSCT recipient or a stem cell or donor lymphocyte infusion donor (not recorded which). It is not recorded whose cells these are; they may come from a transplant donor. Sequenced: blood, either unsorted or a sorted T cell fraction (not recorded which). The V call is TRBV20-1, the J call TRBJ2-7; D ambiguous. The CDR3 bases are TGCAGTGCTATAAAGACTCTCTACGAGCAGTACTTC. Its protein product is CSAIKTLYEQYF.